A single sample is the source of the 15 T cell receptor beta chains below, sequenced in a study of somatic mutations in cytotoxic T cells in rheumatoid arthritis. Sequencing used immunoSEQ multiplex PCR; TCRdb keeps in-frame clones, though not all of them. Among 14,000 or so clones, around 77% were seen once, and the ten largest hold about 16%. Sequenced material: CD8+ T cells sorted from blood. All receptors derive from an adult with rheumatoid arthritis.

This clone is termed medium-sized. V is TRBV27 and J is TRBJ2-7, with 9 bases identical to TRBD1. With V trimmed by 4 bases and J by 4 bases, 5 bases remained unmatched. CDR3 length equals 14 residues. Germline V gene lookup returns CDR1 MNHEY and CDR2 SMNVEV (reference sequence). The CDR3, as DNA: TGTGCCAGCAGTTCTACCGGGACAGGGTACGAGCAGTACGTC. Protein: CASSSTGTGYEQYV.

This CDR3 reads CASSLWGQNQPQHF. The CDR3 coding sequence is TGTGCCAGCAGCCTCTGGGGGCAGAATCAGCCCCAGCATTTT. This chain joins TRBV27 and TRBJ1-5; a possible D gene is TRBD1 (6 bases). V gave up 6 bases and J gave up 4 bases, with 13 bases separating them. CDR1 is MNHEY, CDR2 SMNVEV, per germline (reference sequence). The CDR3 totals 14 residues.

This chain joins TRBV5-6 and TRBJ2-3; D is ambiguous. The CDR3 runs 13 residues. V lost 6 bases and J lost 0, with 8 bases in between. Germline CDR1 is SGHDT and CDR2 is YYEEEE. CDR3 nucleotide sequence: TGTGCCAGCACCGTAGGTAGCACAGATACGCAGTATTTT. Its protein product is CASTVGSTDTQYF. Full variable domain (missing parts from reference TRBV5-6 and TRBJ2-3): DAGVTQSPTHLIKTRGQQVTLRCSPKSGHDTVSWYQQALGQGPQFIFQYYEEEERQRGNFPDRFSGHQFPNYSSELNVNALLLGDSALYLCASTVGSTDTQYFGPGTRLTVL.

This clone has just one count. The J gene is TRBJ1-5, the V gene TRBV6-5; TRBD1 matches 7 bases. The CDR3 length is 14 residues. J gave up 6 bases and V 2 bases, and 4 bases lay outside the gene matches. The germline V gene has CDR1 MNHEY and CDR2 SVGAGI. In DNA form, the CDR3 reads TGTGCCAGCAGTTACCGGCAGGGGGTTCAGCCCCAGCATTTT. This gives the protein CASSYRQGVQPQHF.

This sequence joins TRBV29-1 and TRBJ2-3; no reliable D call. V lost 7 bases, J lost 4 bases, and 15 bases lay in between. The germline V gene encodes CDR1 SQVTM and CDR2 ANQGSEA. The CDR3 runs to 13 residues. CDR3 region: CSADSAQADTQYF. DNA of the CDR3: TGCAGCGCCGACTCCGCGCAGGCAGATACGCAGTATTTT.

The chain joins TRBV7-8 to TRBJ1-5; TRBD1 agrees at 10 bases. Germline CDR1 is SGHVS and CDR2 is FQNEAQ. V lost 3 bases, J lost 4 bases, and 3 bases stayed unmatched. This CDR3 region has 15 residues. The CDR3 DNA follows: TGTGCCAGCAGCTTCCGGGGACAGGGGAATCAGCCCCAGCATTTT. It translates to CASSFRGQGNQPQHF.

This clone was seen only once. The CDR3 loop reads CASSSGLESYNEQFF. CDR3 DNA sequence: TGTGCCAGCAGCTCTGGACTAGAATCGTACAATGAGCAGTTCTTC. The chain has TRBV7-2 and TRBJ2-1; TRBD2 matches 7 bases. The CDR3 has 15 residues. Trimming cost V 4 bases and J 4 bases; bases outside gene matches: 7. Germline lookup yields CDR1 SGHTA and CDR2 FQGNSA. Complete variable domain (other parts from reference TRBV7-2 and TRBJ2-1): GAGVSQSPSNKVTEKGKDVELRCDPISGHTALYWYRQSLGQGLEFLIYFQGNSAPDKSGLPSDRFSAERTGGSVSTLTIQRTQQEDSAVYLCASSSGLESYNEQFFGPGTRLTVL.

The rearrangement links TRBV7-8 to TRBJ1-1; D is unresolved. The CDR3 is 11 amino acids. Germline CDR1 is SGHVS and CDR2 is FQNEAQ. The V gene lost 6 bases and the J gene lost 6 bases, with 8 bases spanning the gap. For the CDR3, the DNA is TGTGCCAGCAGAATGGAAGCTGAAGCTTTCTTT. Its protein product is CASRMEAEAFF.

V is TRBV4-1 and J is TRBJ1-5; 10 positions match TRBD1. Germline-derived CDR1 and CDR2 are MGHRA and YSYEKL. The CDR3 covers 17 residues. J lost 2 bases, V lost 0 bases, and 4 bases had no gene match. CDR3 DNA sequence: TGCGCCAGCAGCCAAGATGCGGGGACAGGGGGCAATCAGCCCCAGCATTTT. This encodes CASSQDAGTGGNQPQHF.

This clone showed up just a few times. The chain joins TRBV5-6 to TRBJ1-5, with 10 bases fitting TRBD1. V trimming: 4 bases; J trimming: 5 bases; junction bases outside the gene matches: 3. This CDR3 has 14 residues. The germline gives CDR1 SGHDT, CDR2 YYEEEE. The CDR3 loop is CASSGGTGDQPQHF. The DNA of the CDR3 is TGTGCCAGCAGCGGCGGGACAGGGGATCAGCCCCAGCATTTT.

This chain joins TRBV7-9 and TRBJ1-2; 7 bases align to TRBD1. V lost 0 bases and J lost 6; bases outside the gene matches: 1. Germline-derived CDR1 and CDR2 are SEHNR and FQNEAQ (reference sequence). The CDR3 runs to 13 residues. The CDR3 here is CASSLAGGDGYTF. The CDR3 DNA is TGTGCCAGCAGCTTAGCAGGGGGCGATGGCTACACCTTC.

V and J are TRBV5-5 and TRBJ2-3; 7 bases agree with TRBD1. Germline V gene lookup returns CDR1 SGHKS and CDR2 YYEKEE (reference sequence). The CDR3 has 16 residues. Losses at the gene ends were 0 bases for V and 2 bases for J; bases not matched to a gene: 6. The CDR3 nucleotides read TGTGCCAGCAGCTTGGGGACAGGAGGAAACACAGATACGCAGTATTTT. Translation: CASSLGTGGNTDTQYF.

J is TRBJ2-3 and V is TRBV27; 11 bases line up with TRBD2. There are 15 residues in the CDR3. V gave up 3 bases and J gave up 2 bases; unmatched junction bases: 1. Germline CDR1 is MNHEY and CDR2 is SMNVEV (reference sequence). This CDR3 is CASSFSGGATDTQYF. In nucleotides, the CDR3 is TGTGCCAGCAGTTTTAGCGGGGGGGCCACAGATACGCAGTATTTT.

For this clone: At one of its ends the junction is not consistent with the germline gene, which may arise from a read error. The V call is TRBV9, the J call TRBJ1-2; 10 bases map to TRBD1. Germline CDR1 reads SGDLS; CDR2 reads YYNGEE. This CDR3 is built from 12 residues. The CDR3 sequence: CASSVGDRGPIF. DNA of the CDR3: TGTGCCAGCAGCGTAGGAGACAGGGGGCCGATCTTC.

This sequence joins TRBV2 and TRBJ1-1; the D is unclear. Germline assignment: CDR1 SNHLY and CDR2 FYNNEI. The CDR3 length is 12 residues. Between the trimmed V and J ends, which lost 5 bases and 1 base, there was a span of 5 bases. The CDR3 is CASSWENTEAFF. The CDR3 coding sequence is TGTGCCAGCAGTTGGGAGAACACTGAAGCTTTCTTT. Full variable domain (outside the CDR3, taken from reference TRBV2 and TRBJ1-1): EPEVTQTPSHQVTQMGQEVILRCVPISNHLYFYWYRQILGQKVEFLVSFYNNEISEKSEIFDDQFSVERPDGSNFTLKIRSTKLEDSAMYFCASSWENTEAFFGQGTRLTVV.